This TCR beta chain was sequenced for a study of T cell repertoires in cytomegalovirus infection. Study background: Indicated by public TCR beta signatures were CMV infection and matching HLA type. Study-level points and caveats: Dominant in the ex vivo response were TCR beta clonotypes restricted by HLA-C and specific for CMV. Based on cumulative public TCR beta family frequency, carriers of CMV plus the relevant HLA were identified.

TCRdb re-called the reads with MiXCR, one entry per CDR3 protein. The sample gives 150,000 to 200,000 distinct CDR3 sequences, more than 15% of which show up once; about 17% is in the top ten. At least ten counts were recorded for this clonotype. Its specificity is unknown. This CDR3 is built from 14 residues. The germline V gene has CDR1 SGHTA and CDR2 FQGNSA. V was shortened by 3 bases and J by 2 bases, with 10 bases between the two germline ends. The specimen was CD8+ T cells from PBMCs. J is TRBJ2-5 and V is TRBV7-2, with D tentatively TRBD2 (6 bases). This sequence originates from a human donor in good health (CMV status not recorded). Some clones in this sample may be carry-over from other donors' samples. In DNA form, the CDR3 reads TGTGCCAGCAGCTTGGGACTGTATCAAGAGACCCAGTACTTC. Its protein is CASSLGLYQETQYF.